This TCR beta chain was documented in a study of preoperative IRX-2 immunotherapy in early breast cancer. The CDR3 contains 13 residues. Germline V gene data show CDR1 as LNHDA and CDR2 as SQIVND (reference sequence). Trimming removed 9 bases from V and 1 base from J, with 12 bases in between. Described treatment: preoperative locoregional IRX-2 cytokine immunotherapy. Samples came from a phase Ib trial of preoperative locoregional IRX-2 cytokine immunotherapy. Profiling relied on immunoSEQ multiplex PCR, and the TCRdb table lists in-frame clones only, not all of them. The sample has some 59,000 clones, around 94% seen once.

Sample acquisition took place from a patient treated with IRX-2 immunotherapy. The sequence derives from a human donor with breast cancer. This chain uses TRBV19 with TRBJ1-1; a weak D match, TRBD1 (5 bases). CDR3 nucleotides: TGTGCCAGCGGGAGAGGGACGAACACTGAAGCTTTCTTT. It codes for CASGRGTNTEAFF.